A selection of T cell receptor beta chains follows, all from one sample in a study of T cell changes during pregnancy in multiple sclerosis. Sequenced by immunoSEQ multiplex PCR; TCRdb stores in-frame clones only, minus some. The sample lists 45,000 to 65,000 clones; around 90% were seen once. The sample consisted of CD4+ T cells from peripheral blood mononuclear cells, taken in the second trimester of pregnancy. The receptors here all came from a female donor with multiple sclerosis, enrolled in a pregnancy study. The CDR3 runs from the conserved cysteine through the conserved F or W. The order of the fields is CDR3 protein, CDR3 DNA, D gene, J gene, clone size, V gene. A D gene is named only where the DNA matches it firmly. Clone size is given for some rows only: seen once, a few or many times, or a class if the clone is expanded.

CDR3aa: CASSIGGSTYEQYF; CDR3nt: TGTGCCAGTAGTATAGGGGGCTCGACCTACGAGCAGTACTTC; d_gene: .; j_gene: TRBJ2-7; abundance: .; v_gene: TRBV19
CDR3aa: CASSPGGREQFF; CDR3nt: TGCGCCAGCAGCCCCGGGGGAAGGGAGCAGTTCTTC; d_gene: .; j_gene: TRBJ2-1; abundance: .; v_gene: TRBV5-1
CDR3aa: CASSQAQNLNSYEQYF; CDR3nt: TGTGCCAGCAGCCAGGCTCAGAACCTTAACTCCTACGAGCAGTACTTC; d_gene: .; j_gene: TRBJ2-7; abundance: once; v_gene: TRBV5-5
CDR3aa: CATSETGGWDEQFF; CDR3nt: TGTGCCACCAGCGAGACAGGGGGCTGGGATGAGCAGTTCTTC; d_gene: TRBD1; j_gene: TRBJ2-1; abundance: .; v_gene: TRBV15
CDR3aa: CAISSSGLSTDTQYF; CDR3nt: TGTGCCATCAGTTCGAGCGGGCTAAGCACAGATACGCAGTATTTT; d_gene: .; j_gene: TRBJ2-3; abundance: .; v_gene: TRBV10-3
CDR3aa: CAAGENQPQHF; CDR3nt: TGTGCCGCGGGGGAAAATCAGCCCCAGCATTTT; d_gene: .; j_gene: TRBJ1-5; abundance: .; v_gene: TRBV28
CDR3aa: CASSLGSQGSYNEQFF; CDR3nt: TGTGCCAGCAGCTTAGGAAGCCAGGGCTCCTACAATGAGCAGTTCTTC; d_gene: .; j_gene: TRBJ2-1; abundance: .; v_gene: TRBV5-4
CDR3aa: CASNGLAGGLGTQYF; CDR3nt: TGTGCCAGCAATGGACTAGCGGGGGGACTCGGGACCCAGTACTTC; d_gene: TRBD2; j_gene: TRBJ2-5; abundance: .; v_gene: TRBV6-1
CDR3aa: CASSRTGQEAFF; CDR3nt: TGTGCCAGCAGCCGAACGGGACAGGAAGCTTTCTTT; d_gene: TRBD1; j_gene: TRBJ1-1; abundance: .; v_gene: TRBV7-6
CDR3aa: CASSMDRWNTIYF; CDR3nt: TGTGCCAGTAGTATGGACAGATGGAACACCATATATTTT; d_gene: .; j_gene: TRBJ1-3; abundance: .; v_gene: TRBV19
CDR3aa: CASRGQGNRNTIYF; CDR3nt: TGTGCCAGCAGGGGACAGGGAAATAGAAACACCATATATTTT; d_gene: TRBD1; j_gene: TRBJ1-3; abundance: once; v_gene: TRBV6-5
CDR3aa: CASSLAVAGVEEQYF; CDR3nt: TGCGCCAGCAGCTTGGCGGTAGCGGGAGTGGAAGAGCAGTACTTC; d_gene: TRBD2; j_gene: TRBJ2-7; abundance: .; v_gene: TRBV5-1
CDR3aa: CASSMTSVETQYF; CDR3nt: TGCGCCAGCAGCATGACTAGCGTGGAGACCCAGTACTTC; d_gene: TRBD2; j_gene: TRBJ2-5; abundance: .; v_gene: TRBV5-1
CDR3aa: CASSPPLDRALVLGYTF; CDR3nt: TGTGCCAGCTCACCACCTCTGGACAGGGCTTTAGTACTCGGCTACACCTTC; d_gene: TRBD1; j_gene: TRBJ1-2; abundance: .; v_gene: TRBV18
CDR3aa: CASSSGGLYNEQFF; CDR3nt: TGTGCCAGCTCTTCTGGCGGGCTCTACAATGAGCAGTTCTTC; d_gene: .; j_gene: TRBJ2-1; abundance: .; v_gene: TRBV18
CDR3aa: CASTRETGYSNQPQHF; CDR3nt: TGTGCCAGTACCAGAGAGACAGGGTATAGCAATCAGCCCCAGCATTTT; d_gene: TRBD1; j_gene: TRBJ1-5; abundance: .; v_gene: TRBV19
CDR3aa: CASSFVSGGNTEAFF; CDR3nt: TGTGCCAGCAGTTTCGTTTCAGGGGGGAACACTGAAGCTTTCTTT; d_gene: TRBD1; j_gene: TRBJ1-1; abundance: once; v_gene: TRBV27
CDR3aa: CASSPRGGLGTGELFF; CDR3nt: TGTGCCAGCAGCCCACGGGGGGGCCTGGGCACCGGGGAGCTGTTTTTT; d_gene: TRBD2; j_gene: TRBJ2-2; abundance: .; v_gene: TRBV9
CDR3aa: CASSEESGGQATQYF; CDR3nt: TGTGCCAGCAGTGAAGAGTCGGGGGGACAAGCGACCCAGTACTTC; d_gene: .; j_gene: TRBJ2-5; abundance: .; v_gene: TRBV6-1
CDR3aa: CAWSAGTSYEQYF; CDR3nt: TGTGCCTGGAGTGCCGGGACATCCTACGAGCAGTACTTC; d_gene: .; j_gene: TRBJ2-7; abundance: once; v_gene: TRBV30
CDR3aa: CASSLGQGGETQYF; CDR3nt: TGTGCCAGCAGCTTAGGACAGGGGGGCGAGACCCAGTACTTC; d_gene: TRBD1; j_gene: TRBJ2-5; abundance: .; v_gene: TRBV5-6
CDR3aa: CASSLRVSGGAETDTQYF; CDR3nt: TGTGCCAGCAGCTTAAGAGTTAGCGGGGGGGCCGAGACAGATACGCAGTATTTT; d_gene: TRBD2; j_gene: TRBJ2-3; abundance: .; v_gene: TRBV7-8
CDR3aa: CASSLAPNTEAFF; CDR3nt: TGTGCCAGCAGCTTAGCTCCAAACACTGAAGCTTTCTTT; d_gene: .; j_gene: TRBJ1-1; abundance: .; v_gene: TRBV7-2
CDR3aa: CASSITQGIYTEAFF; CDR3nt: TGTGCCAGCAGCATAACCCAGGGTATATACACTGAAGCTTTCTTT; d_gene: .; j_gene: TRBJ1-1; abundance: .; v_gene: TRBV6-1
CDR3aa: CASRAPGQGPYEQYF; CDR3nt: TGTGCCAGCAGGGCACCGGGACAGGGACCCTACGAGCAGTACTTC; d_gene: TRBD1; j_gene: TRBJ2-7; abundance: .; v_gene: TRBV2
CDR3aa: CASSDRSLVYNEQFF; CDR3nt: TGTGCCAGCAGTGACAGGTCATTGGTATACAATGAGCAGTTCTTC; d_gene: .; j_gene: TRBJ2-1; abundance: .; v_gene: TRBV2
CDR3aa: CASSAGGTPYGYTF; CDR3nt: TGTGCCAGCAGTGCGGGGGGGACGCCCTATGGCTACACCTTC; d_gene: .; j_gene: TRBJ1-2; abundance: .; v_gene: TRBV25-1
CDR3aa: CASSVVGGYEQYF; CDR3nt: TGTGCCAGCTCTGTTGTGGGAGGCTACGAGCAGTACTTC; d_gene: .; j_gene: TRBJ2-7; abundance: .; v_gene: TRBV6-1
CDR3aa: CASSPDRGKQNTIYF; CDR3nt: TGTGCCAGCTCACCGGACAGGGGTAAACAAAACACCATATATTTT; d_gene: TRBD1; j_gene: TRBJ1-3; abundance: .; v_gene: TRBV18
CDR3aa: CASSLRLRPDNEQFF; CDR3nt: TGTGCCAGCAGCTTGAGATTGCGGCCCGACAATGAGCAGTTCTTC; d_gene: .; j_gene: TRBJ2-1; abundance: .; v_gene: TRBV5-4
CDR3aa: CASTIAEGNTEAFF; CDR3nt: TGTGCCAGCACCATCGCCGAGGGGAACACTGAAGCTTTCTTT; d_gene: .; j_gene: TRBJ1-1; abundance: once; v_gene: TRBV2
CDR3aa: CASNMDRVKNTGELFF; CDR3nt: TGTGCCAGCAACATGGACAGGGTTAAAAACACCGGGGAGCTGTTTTTT; d_gene: TRBD1; j_gene: TRBJ2-2; abundance: .; v_gene: TRBV5-5
CDR3aa: CASSAGTSGNNEQFF; CDR3nt: TGTGCCAGCAGCGCCGGGACTAGCGGAAATAATGAGCAGTTCTTC; d_gene: TRBD2; j_gene: TRBJ2-1; abundance: .; v_gene: TRBV6-1
CDR3aa: CASISTTGTGMGYTF; CDR3nt: TGTGCCAGCATCTCGACGACAGGGACAGGGATGGGCTACACCTTC; d_gene: TRBD1; j_gene: TRBJ1-2; abundance: .; v_gene: TRBV6-6
CDR3aa: CASSLDPDRDLAGELFF; CDR3nt: TGCGCCAGCAGCTTGGATCCGGACAGGGATTTGGCCGGGGAGCTGTTTTTT; d_gene: TRBD1; j_gene: TRBJ2-2; abundance: .; v_gene: TRBV5-1
CDR3aa: CASSPSGLQNTGELFF; CDR3nt: TGTGCCAGCAGCCCGTCGGGACTCCAGAACACCGGGGAGCTGTTTTTT; d_gene: .; j_gene: TRBJ2-2; abundance: .; v_gene: TRBV5-5
CDR3aa: CASSYPVGQGYYGYTF; CDR3nt: TGTGCCAGCAGTTACCCCGTAGGACAGGGATACTATGGCTACACCTTC; d_gene: TRBD1; j_gene: TRBJ1-2; abundance: once; v_gene: TRBV6-5
CDR3aa: CASSESNSYTEAFF; CDR3nt: TGTGCCAGCAGTGAATCAAACAGCTACACTGAAGCTTTCTTT; d_gene: .; j_gene: TRBJ1-1; abundance: .; v_gene: TRBV6-1
CDR3aa: CASSFGGLGETQYF; CDR3nt: TGTGCCAGCAGTTTCGGGGGTCTGGGAGAGACCCAGTACTTC; d_gene: .; j_gene: TRBJ2-5; abundance: .; v_gene: TRBV27
CDR3aa: CASSLQGATEAFF; CDR3nt: TGTGCCAGTAGTTTACAGGGGGCAACTGAAGCTTTCTTT; d_gene: TRBD1; j_gene: TRBJ1-1; abundance: .; v_gene: TRBV19
CDR3aa: CASSPRQGEKLFF; CDR3nt: TGTGCCAGTAGTCCACGACAGGGTGAAAAACTGTTTTTT; d_gene: TRBD1; j_gene: TRBJ1-4; abundance: .; v_gene: TRBV19
CDR3aa: CASNEPGGPNTGELFF; CDR3nt: TGTGCCAGTAACGAACCGGGGGGCCCGAACACCGGGGAGCTGTTTTTT; d_gene: .; j_gene: TRBJ2-2; abundance: .; v_gene: TRBV19
CDR3aa: CASSLKAGITDTQYF; CDR3nt: TGTGCCAGCAGCTTAAAAGCGGGGATAACAGATACGCAGTATTTT; d_gene: TRBD2; j_gene: TRBJ2-3; abundance: .; v_gene: TRBV7-2
CDR3aa: CASSQARLGTGSNGELFF; CDR3nt: TGCGCCAGCAGCCAAGCCCGCCTCGGGACAGGGAGTAACGGGGAGCTGTTTTTT; d_gene: TRBD1; j_gene: TRBJ2-2; abundance: .; v_gene: TRBV4-1
CDR3aa: CASSLSHRTPRLTGELFF; CDR3nt: TGTGCCAGCAGCTTGAGCCATCGAACGCCGAGACTAACCGGGGAGCTGTTTTTT; d_gene: .; j_gene: TRBJ2-2; abundance: .; v_gene: TRBV5-6
CDR3aa: CASSRDRGFGETQYF; CDR3nt: TGTGCCAGCAGTCGGGACCGGGGGTTTGGAGAGACCCAGTACTTC; d_gene: .; j_gene: TRBJ2-5; abundance: .; v_gene: TRBV6-1
CDR3aa: CASSNQGTNTEAFF; CDR3nt: TGCGCCAGCAGCAATCAGGGGACGAACACTGAAGCTTTCTTT; d_gene: .; j_gene: TRBJ1-1; abundance: .; v_gene: TRBV5-1
CDR3aa: CASSYAGGPAYEQYF; CDR3nt: TGTGCCAGCAGTTACGCAGGGGGCCCCGCCTACGAGCAGTACTTC; d_gene: TRBD1; j_gene: TRBJ2-7; abundance: .; v_gene: TRBV6-6